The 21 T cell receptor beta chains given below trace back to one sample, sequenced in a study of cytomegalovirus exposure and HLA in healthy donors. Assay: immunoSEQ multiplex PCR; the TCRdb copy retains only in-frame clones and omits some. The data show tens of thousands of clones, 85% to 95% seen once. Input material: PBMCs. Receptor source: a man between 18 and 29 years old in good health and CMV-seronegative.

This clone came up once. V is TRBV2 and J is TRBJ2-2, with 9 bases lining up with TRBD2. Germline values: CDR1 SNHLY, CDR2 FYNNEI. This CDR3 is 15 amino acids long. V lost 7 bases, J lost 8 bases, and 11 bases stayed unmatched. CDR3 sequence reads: CASKAGTSSLGELFF. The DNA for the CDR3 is TGTGCCAGCAAGGCTGGGACTAGCTCTCTTGGGGAGCTGTTTTTT.

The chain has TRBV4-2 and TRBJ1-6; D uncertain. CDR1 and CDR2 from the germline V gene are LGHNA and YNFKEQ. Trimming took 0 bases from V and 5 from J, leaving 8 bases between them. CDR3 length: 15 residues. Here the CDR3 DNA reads TGTGCCAGCAGCCAAGATGGCAGAAATAATTCACCCCTCCACTTT. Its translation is CASSQDGRNNSPLHF.

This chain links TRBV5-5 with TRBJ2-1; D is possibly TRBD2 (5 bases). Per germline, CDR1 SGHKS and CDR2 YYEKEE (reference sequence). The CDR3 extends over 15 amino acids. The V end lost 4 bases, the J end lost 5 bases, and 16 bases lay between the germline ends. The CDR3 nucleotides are TGTGCCAGCAGCGGAGGAGGTGGCTGGGACAATGAGCAGTTCTTC. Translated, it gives CASSGGGGWDNEQFF.

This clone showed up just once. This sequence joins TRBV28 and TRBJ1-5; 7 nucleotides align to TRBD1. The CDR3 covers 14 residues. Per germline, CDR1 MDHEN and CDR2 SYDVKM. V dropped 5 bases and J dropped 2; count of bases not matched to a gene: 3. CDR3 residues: CASSKTGRNQPQHF. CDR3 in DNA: TGTGCCAGCAGTAAGACAGGGCGCAATCAGCCCCAGCATTTT.

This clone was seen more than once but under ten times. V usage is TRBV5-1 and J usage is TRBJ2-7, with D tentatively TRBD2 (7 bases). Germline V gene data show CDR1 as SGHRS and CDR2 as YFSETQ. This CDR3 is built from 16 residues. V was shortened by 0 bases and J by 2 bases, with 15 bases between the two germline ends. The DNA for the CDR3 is TGCGCCAGCAGCTTGGTCCCCGGGGGGCCTACCTACGAGCAGTACTTC. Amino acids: CASSLVPGGPTYEQYF.

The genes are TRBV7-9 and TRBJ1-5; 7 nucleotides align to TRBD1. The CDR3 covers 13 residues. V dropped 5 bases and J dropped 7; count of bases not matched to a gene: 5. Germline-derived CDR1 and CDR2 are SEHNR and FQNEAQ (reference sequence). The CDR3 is CASSPGQKQPQHF. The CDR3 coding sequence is TGTGCCAGCAGCCCGGGACAGAAACAGCCCCAGCATTTT.

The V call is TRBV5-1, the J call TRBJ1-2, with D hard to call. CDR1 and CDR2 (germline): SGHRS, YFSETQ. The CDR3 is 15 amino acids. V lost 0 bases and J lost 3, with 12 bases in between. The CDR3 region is CASSLVPDTDYGYTF. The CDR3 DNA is TGCGCCAGCAGCTTGGTTCCCGACACAGACTATGGCTACACCTTC.

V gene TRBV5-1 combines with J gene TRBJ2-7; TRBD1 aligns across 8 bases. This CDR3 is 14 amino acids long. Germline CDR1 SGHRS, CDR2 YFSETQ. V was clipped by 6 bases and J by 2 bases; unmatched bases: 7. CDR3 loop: CASKGQGAAYEQYF. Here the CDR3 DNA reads TGCGCCAGCAAAGGACAGGGAGCGGCCTACGAGCAGTACTTC.

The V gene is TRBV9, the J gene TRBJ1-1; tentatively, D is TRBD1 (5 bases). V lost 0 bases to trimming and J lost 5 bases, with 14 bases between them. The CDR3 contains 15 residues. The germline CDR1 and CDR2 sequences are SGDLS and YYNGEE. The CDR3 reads CASSVGRGMGTEAFF. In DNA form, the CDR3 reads TGTGCCAGCAGCGTAGGAAGGGGCATGGGAACTGAAGCTTTCTTT.

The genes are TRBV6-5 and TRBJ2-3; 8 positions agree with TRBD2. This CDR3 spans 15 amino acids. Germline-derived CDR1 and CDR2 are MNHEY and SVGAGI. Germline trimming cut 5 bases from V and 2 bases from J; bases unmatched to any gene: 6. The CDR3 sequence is CASSLLAAYTDTQYF. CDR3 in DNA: TGTGCCAGCAGTCTACTAGCGGCATACACAGATACGCAGTATTTT.

Written as DNA, the CDR3 is TGTGCCAGCCCCGGCAGGGGGCCCTACGAGCAGTACTTC. Its translation is CASPGRGPYEQYF. The chain joins TRBV6-1 to TRBJ2-5, with 8 nucleotides matching TRBD1. The J call may be in error: the DNA end matches TRBJ2-7 better. This CDR3 is 13 amino acids long. Germline loops: CDR1 MNHNS, CDR2 SASEGT.

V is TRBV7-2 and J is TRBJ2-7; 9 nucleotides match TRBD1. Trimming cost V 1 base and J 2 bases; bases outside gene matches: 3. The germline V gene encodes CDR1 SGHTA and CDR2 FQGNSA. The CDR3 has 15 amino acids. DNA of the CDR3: TGTGCCAGCAGCTTAGACGGACAGGGGACCTACGAGCAGTACTTC. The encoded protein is CASSLDGQGTYEQYF.

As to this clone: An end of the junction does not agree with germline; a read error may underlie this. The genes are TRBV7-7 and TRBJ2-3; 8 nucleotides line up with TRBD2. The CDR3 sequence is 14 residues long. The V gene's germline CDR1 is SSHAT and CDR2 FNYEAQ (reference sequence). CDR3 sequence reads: CASSLLAGTDTQYF. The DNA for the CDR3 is TGTGCTAGCAGCTTACTAGCGGGCACAGATACGCAGTATTTT.

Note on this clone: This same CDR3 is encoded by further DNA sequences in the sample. The CDR3 loop is CASSEAPGQGGETQYF. The CDR3, as DNA: TGTGCCAGCAGTGAAGCGCCAGGACAGGGCGGGGAGACCCAGTACTTC. V usage is TRBV6-1 and J usage is TRBJ2-5, with TRBD1 identical over 8 bases. Germline CDR1 and CDR2: MNHNS and SASEGT. V lost 0 bases and J lost 5; bases outside the gene matches: 8. The CDR3 consists of 16 residues.

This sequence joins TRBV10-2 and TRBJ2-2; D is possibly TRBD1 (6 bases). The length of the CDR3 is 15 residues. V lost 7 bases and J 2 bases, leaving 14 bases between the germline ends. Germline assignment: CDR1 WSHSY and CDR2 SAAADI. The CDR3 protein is CASKVVGQNTGELFF. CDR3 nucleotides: TGCGCCAGCAAGGTGGTGGGACAAAACACCGGGGAGCTGTTTTTT.

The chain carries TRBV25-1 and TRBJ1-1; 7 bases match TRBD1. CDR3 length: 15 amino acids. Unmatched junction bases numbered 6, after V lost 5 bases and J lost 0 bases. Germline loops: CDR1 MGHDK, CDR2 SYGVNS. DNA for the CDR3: TGTGCCAGCAGTCCACCCAGGGGGATGAACACTGAAGCTTTCTTT. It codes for CASSPPRGMNTEAFF.

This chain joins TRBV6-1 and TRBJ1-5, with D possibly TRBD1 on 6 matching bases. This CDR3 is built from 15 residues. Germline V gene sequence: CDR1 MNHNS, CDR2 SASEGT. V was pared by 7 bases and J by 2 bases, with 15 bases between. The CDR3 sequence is CASKRYRAGNQPQHF. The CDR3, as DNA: TGTGCCAGCAAAAGGTACAGGGCTGGCAATCAGCCCCAGCATTTT.

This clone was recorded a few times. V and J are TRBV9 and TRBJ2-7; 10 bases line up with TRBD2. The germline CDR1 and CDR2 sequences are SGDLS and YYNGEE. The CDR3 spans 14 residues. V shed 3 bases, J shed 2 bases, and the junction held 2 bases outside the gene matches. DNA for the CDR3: TGTGCCAGCAGCGAGAGCGGGAGGGCCTACGAGCAGTACTTC. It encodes CASSESGRAYEQYF. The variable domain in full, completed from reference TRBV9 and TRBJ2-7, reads DSGVTQTPKHLITATGQRVTLRCSPRSGDLSVYWYQQSLDQGLQFLIQYYNGEERAKGNILERFSAQQFPDLHSELNLSSLELGDSALYFCASSESGRAYEQYFGPGTRLTVT.

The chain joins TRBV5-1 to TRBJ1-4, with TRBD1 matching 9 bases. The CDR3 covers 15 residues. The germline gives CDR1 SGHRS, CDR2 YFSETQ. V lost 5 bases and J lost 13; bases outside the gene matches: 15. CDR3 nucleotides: TGCGCCAGCAGACCTAACCCGGGACAGGGATCTCGACTGTTTTTT. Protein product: CASRPNPGQGSRLFF.

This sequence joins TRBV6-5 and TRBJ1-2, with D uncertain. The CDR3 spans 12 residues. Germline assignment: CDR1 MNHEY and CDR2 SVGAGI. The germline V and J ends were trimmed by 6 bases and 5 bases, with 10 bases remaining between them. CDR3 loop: CASSQRSYGYTF. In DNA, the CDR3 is TGTGCCAGCAGCCAGCGATCATATGGCTACACCTTC.

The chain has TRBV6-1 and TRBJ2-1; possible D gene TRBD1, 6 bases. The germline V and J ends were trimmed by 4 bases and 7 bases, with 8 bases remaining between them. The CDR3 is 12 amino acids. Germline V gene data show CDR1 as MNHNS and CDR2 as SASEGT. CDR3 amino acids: CASSVQGNEQFF. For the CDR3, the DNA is TGTGCCAGCAGTGTTCAGGGGAATGAGCAGTTCTTC.